This T cell receptor (beta chain) originates from a study of T cell repertoires in cytomegalovirus infection (dated by TCRdb to about 2019). Describing the broader study: The HLA type of each donor mattered for the analysis, because public TCR beta signatures pointed to carriage of CMV infection along with the matching HLA type.

Study-wide findings and limitations: The ex vivo response was dominated by HLA-C-restricted CMV-specific TCR beta clonotypes, and the single most frequent clonotype in two of eight donors was supplied by these HLA-C-restricted clonotypes. Cumulative frequency of public TCR beta family members discriminated carriers of CMV infection plus the relevant HLA type in this cohort and an independent 352-donor cohort.

The germline V gene yields SGHTA for CDR1 and FQGNSA for CDR2. Including cysteine and phenylalanine, the CDR3 has 17 amino acids. The retained sequence is limited to the CDR3, 51 bases, with the frame set at the first base. V loses 3 bases at its end and J loses 4 bases; junction bases beyond the gene matches: 9. The data were produced on an Illumina HiSeq 1500. In-frame beta chains were kept once TCRdb had trimmed the public reads at Q25 with fastp and called clones with MiXCR. Every entry covers one CDR3 protein and lists the most common genes and DNA from its rows. The sample data list about 310,000 distinct CDR3 sequences, and roughly a sixth of these were observed just once. The ten largest account for around 12% of the sample. At least ten counts were recorded for this clonotype. Its antigen is currently not known. Base qualities are missing; no much larger clone stands one base away.

What was sequenced was PBMCs. This clonotype was sampled from a human donor in good health (CMV status not recorded). Some clones in this sample may be carry-over from other donors' samples. The V and J segments used are TRBV7-2 and TRBJ2-5; 12 bases in the middle match TRBD2. The nucleotides are TGTGCCAGCAGCTTTACTCTAGCGGGGGGGTTTGGAGAGACCCAGTACTTC. Its translation is CASSFTLAGGFGETQYF.